The rows below give T cell receptor beta chains drawn from one sample of a study of T cell repertoires in cytomegalovirus infection. TCRdb re-called the reads with MiXCR, one entry per CDR3 protein. Altogether 200,000 or so distinct CDR3 sequences are present, roughly 28% being singletons, with the ten largest covering about 31%. Sequenced sample: PBMCs. Receptors were obtained from a human donor in good health (CMV status not recorded). Some clones in this sample may be carry-over from other donors' samples. Both conserved end residues are part of each CDR3. The D gene is left open where the match is weak. Size is omitted from some rows. Given values are once, few, many or a class for expanded clones.

D gene: .; J gene: TRBJ1-4; V gene: TRBV7-2; clone size: .; CDR3 protein: CASSRASPNEKLFF; CDR3 DNA: TGTGCCAGCAGCCGGGCCAGCCCTAATGAAAAACTGTTTTTT
D gene: .; J gene: TRBJ2-1; V gene: TRBV7-3; clone size: few; CDR3 protein: CASSQTPQGLEQFF; CDR3 DNA: TGTGCCAGCAGCCAAACCCCGCAGGGACTTGAGCAGTTCTTC
D gene: TRBD1; J gene: TRBJ1-2; V gene: TRBV6-5; clone size: few; CDR3 protein: CASSFRQGVDGYTF; CDR3 DNA: TGTGCCAGCAGCTTCCGACAGGGGGTGGATGGCTACACCTTC
D gene: .; J gene: TRBJ1-1; V gene: TRBV2; clone size: .; CDR3 protein: CASSVGRDTEAFF; CDR3 DNA: TGTGCCAGCAGTGTGGGACGGGACACTGAAGCTTTCTTT
D gene: .; J gene: TRBJ1-1; V gene: TRBV20-1; clone size: .; CDR3 protein: CSALDSSKDTEAFF; CDR3 DNA: TGCAGTGCTCTGGACAGTAGCAAGGACACTGAAGCTTTCTTT
D gene: TRBD2; J gene: TRBJ2-7; V gene: TRBV6-1; clone size: few; CDR3 protein: CASRRTGTSGGQGQYF; CDR3 DNA: TGTGCCAGCAGACGAACCGGGACTAGCGGGGGCCAGGGGCAGTACTTC
D gene: TRBD2; J gene: TRBJ2-3; V gene: TRBV29-1; clone size: .; CDR3 protein: CSAPKRGTDTQYF; CDR3 DNA: TGCAGCGCTCCTAAGCGGGGGACGGATACGCAGTATTTT
D gene: .; J gene: TRBJ1-4; V gene: TRBV12-3/TRBV12-4; clone size: .; CDR3 protein: CASSDRRGNEKLFF; CDR3 DNA: TGTGCCAGCAGTGACCGCCGGGGGAATGAAAAACTGTTTTTT
D gene: .; J gene: TRBJ2-3; V gene: TRBV7-2; clone size: many; CDR3 protein: CASSLEGRVTDTQYF; CDR3 DNA: TGTGCCAGCAGCTTAGAGGGGAGAGTCACAGATACGCAGTATTTT
D gene: TRBD2; J gene: TRBJ2-5; V gene: TRBV19; clone size: .; CDR3 protein: CASTDGGATETQYF; CDR3 DNA: TGTGCCAGTACCGACGGGGGGGCCACGGAGACCCAGTACTTC
D gene: .; J gene: TRBJ1-5; V gene: TRBV6-5; clone size: .; CDR3 protein: CASSYSRWDLQPQHF; CDR3 DNA: TGTGCCAGCAGTTACTCCCGGTGGGACCTTCAGCCCCAGCATTTT
D gene: .; J gene: TRBJ1-5; V gene: TRBV6-6; clone size: .; CDR3 protein: CASSYGDTRSNQPQHF; CDR3 DNA: TGTGCCAGCAGTTACGGGGACACAAGAAGCAATCAGCCCCAGCATTTT